This T cell receptor (beta chain) was sequenced for a study of metastatic and nonmetastatic thyroid tumors (dated by TCRdb to 2019 to 2021). Regarding the complete study: Repertoires from peripheral blood and from tumor or nodule tissue samples of malignant and benign thyroid patients were compared. Paper-wide results and their limitations: TCR beta diversity was reported as significantly higher in malignant tumors than in benign nodules, in both blood and tumor samples.

Before undergoing thyroid surgery, none of the patients had been given any kind of treatment. The study retrospectively analysed patient clinical samples collected from about 2012 to 2018 using T-cell receptor beta sequencing. Note on this clone: The specificity of this receptor is unknown. No much larger clonotype is one base removed from it; base qualities were not supplied.

Library preparation used PCR. The instrument given in TCRdb is Illumina HiSeq 4000. The TCR beta-chain CDR3 region of each patient was profiled by high-throughput sequencing. Concerning the study's data processing: CDR3 differences across clinicopathological groups were used to build a classifier for discriminating distant-metastatic papillary thyroid cancer patients. Repertoire diversity was assessed with the Shannon index, and tumor-blood repertoire similarity with the Morisita-Horn index. TCRdb handled the public reads itself, with Q25 trimming in fastp and clone calling in MiXCR, and kept productive beta chains. The V and J calls come from TCRdb's annotation, not from the publication. This sample comprises some 15,000 clones, roughly 23% of them detected only once. The ten largest account for 10% of the sample. The CDR3 runs 14 amino acids, cysteine and phenylalanine included. Solely the CDR3 DNA is kept, with 42 bases framed from the first base. From a lookup of the germline V gene (reference sequence), CDR1 and CDR2 are DFQATT and SNEGSKA. The V and J ends are trimmed by 7 bases and 0 bases, leaving 15 bases between them.

Recombination connected TRBV20-1 to TRBJ1-2, with the D gene not clear enough to name. Sequencing was done on a sample of adjacent normal tissue. The receptor comes from a female donor with papillary thyroid cancer or a benign thyroid nodule (not recorded which). Some clones in this sample may be carry-over from other donors' samples. The CDR3 sequence is CSVGSGLSNYGYTF. The DNA is TGCAGTGTAGGCTCGGGCCTGTCTAACTATGGCTACACCTTC.